The clone carrying this T cell receptor beta chain was recorded a few times. It was with a sample-barcoded 5' primer and a J-beta primer mix that a second PCR of roughly 7 to 12 cycles was run. Each CDR3 protein is one row after TCRdb ran MiXCR on the 5' RACE reads. The repertoire holds fewer than 2,000,000 distinct CDR3 sequences, with roughly 32% as singletons. The data belong to a study of blood T cells in healthy people across ages. The length of the CDR3 is 15 residues. Trimming cost V 3 bases and J 2 bases; bases outside gene matches: 7. Germline V gene sequence: CDR1 SGHRS, CDR2 YFSETQ. The TCR originated in a woman aged 25-40 years in good health. This chain connects TRBV5-1 to TRBJ2-5; 7 bases are a match to TRBD1. The sequenced sample consisted of blood. CDR3 coding DNA: TGCGCCAGCAGCTCTTTGGGACAGTCACAAGAGACCCAGTACTTC. Protein sequence: CASSSLGQSQETQYF.